This TCR beta chain was recovered during a study of blood T cells in healthy people across ages. Study results and limitations: Naive and antigen-experienced cells could not be conclusively compared, given unsorted PBMCs. Across the age range, TCR beta diversity per million T cells fell in a roughly linear way.

Donors ranged from 6 to 90 years old and were healthy Caucasians in Russia. This CDR3 spans 14 amino acids. Germline V lookup: CDR1 SGHAT, CDR2 FQNNGV. Ten or more counts support this clonotype. The antigen is undetermined. Then a second PCR, running roughly 7 to 11 cycles, was carried out with a sample-barcoded 5' primer and a J-beta primer mix. Every single cDNA molecule received a tag from a template-switch adaptor with 12 random nucleotides. A single record per CDR3 protein comes from TCRdb applying MiXCR to the 5' RACE reads. In the table there are hundreds of thousands of distinct CDR3 sequences, 21% of which are singletons.

The sequenced sample consisted of blood. The TCR sequence derives from a man between 65 and 85 years old in good health. V usage is TRBV11-2 and J usage is TRBJ2-5; tentatively, D is TRBD2 (5 bases). The closer fit of TRBJ2-1 to the DNA end suggests the J call may be wrong. DNA for the CDR3: TGTGCCAGCAGCTTAGATTGGCGGGTAAATGAGCAGTTCTTC. Protein: CASSLDWRVNEQFF.